These 28 T cell receptor beta chains originate from one sample sequenced in a study of yellow fever vaccine responses in identical twins. TCRdb passed the RT-PCR reads through MiXCR, listing each CDR3 protein once. The top ten hold 6% to 8.5% of the sample, which has approximately 11,000 distinct CDR3 sequences, over 60% seen once. Sample: T cells from blood (PBMCs), unsorted or a sorted subset (not recorded which), taken before or after yellow fever vaccination (not recorded which). The origin of the receptors is a woman aged 18-29 years who received the yellow fever vaccine.

Regarding this clonotype: The germline gene is not matched at one end of the junction; a read error may be the cause. The chain recombines TRBV29-1 with TRBJ1-1; possibly TRBD1 for D (5 bases). This CDR3 comprises 13 residues. Germline assignment: CDR1 SQVTM and CDR2 ANQGSEA. This CDR3 reads CSVEVRGNNEAFF. As DNA, the CDR3 is TGCAGCGTTGAGGTCCGGGGGAACAATGAAGCTTTCTTT.

The chain employs TRBV9 and TRBJ2-1, with D tentatively TRBD1 or TRBD2 (6 bases each). Germline V gives CDR1 SGDLS, CDR2 YYNGEE. This CDR3 has 14 amino acids. Trimming removed 0 bases from V and 7 bases from J, with 11 bases in between. CDR3 amino acids: CASSVGQGGNEQFF. CDR3 nucleotides: TGTGCCAGCAGCGTAGGTCAAGGGGGGAATGAGCAGTTCTTC. The full variable domain, rest sourced from reference TRBV9 and TRBJ2-1, is DSGVTQTPKHLITATGQRVTLRCSPRSGDLSVYWYQQSLDQGLQFLIQYYNGEERAKGNILERFSAQQFPDLHSELNLSSLELGDSALYFCASSVGQGGNEQFFGPGTRLTVL.

This clonotype was seen a few times. This CDR3 is CASSLAQNYNEQFF. The DNA of the CDR3 is TGTGCCAGCAGCTTAGCCCAAAACTACAATGAGCAGTTCTTC. The chain uses TRBV7-9 and TRBJ2-1; no definite D call. The CDR3 runs to 14 residues. In germline, CDR1 is SEHNR, CDR2 FQNEAQ (reference sequence). Trimming removed 0 bases at V and 3 bases at J, with 6 bases between.

This rearrangement joins TRBV4-1 to TRBJ2-7; no reliable D call. Trimming shortened V by 0 bases and J by 2 bases, and 11 bases separated the two germline ends. The germline V gene has CDR1 MGHRA and CDR2 YSYEKL. This CDR3 has 15 residues. CDR3: CASSQDLGSPYEQYV. CDR3 DNA: TGCGCCAGCAGCCAAGATCTTGGCAGTCCCTACGAGCAGTACGTC.

The CDR3 coding sequence is TGTGCCAGCAGCTTGGGGGGGTCTACCTTCGGTGAGCAGTTCTTC. Protein product: CASSLGGSTFGEQFF. This sequence joins TRBV11-3 and TRBJ2-1; 7 bases align to TRBD2. The germline gives CDR1 SGHNT, CDR2 YENEEA. With 3 bases clipped from V and 9 bases from J, the junction kept 11 bases outside the gene matches. This CDR3 has 15 residues.

The chain uses TRBV2 and TRBJ2-2; unclear D gene. The V gene's germline CDR1 is SNHLY and CDR2 FYNNEI. The ends were cut back, 3 bases at V and 8 bases at J, with 4 bases in the middle. This CDR3 has 11 amino acids. The CDR3 DNA follows: TGTGCCAGCAGTGAGACGGGGGAGCTGTTTTTT. It encodes CASSETGELFF.

A single count supports this clonotype. This chain links TRBV19 with TRBJ1-3, with D unresolved. Trimming left V 5 bases short and J 0 bases short, with 11 bases between. Germline CDR1 and CDR2: LNHDA and SQIVND (reference sequence). The CDR3 extends over 15 amino acids. CDR3 region: CASSADDNSGNTIYF. CDR3 bases: TGTGCCAGTAGTGCGGACGACAACTCTGGAAACACCATATATTTT.

The chain is built from TRBV20-1 and TRBJ2-1; no firm D call. V was shortened by 7 bases and J by 9 bases, with 10 bases between the two germline ends. Germline V CDR1 and CDR2: DFQATT, SNEGSKA (reference sequence). The CDR3 runs to 10 residues. Here the CDR3 reads CSVKRFEQFF. The CDR3 DNA sequence: TGCAGTGTTAAACGGTTTGAGCAGTTCTTC.

The V gene is TRBV6-5, the J gene TRBJ1-2; D is undetermined. With 0 bases removed from V and 1 base from J, the gap between germline ends came to 12 bases. CDR1 is MNHEY, CDR2 SVGAGI, per germline. The CDR3 runs 16 residues. The CDR3 DNA follows: TGTGCCAGCAGTTACTCGTCCGAAGGTATTAACTATGGCTACACCTTC. As protein: CASSYSSEGINYGYTF.

V and J are TRBV5-6 and TRBJ2-7, with D possibly being TRBD1 or TRBD2 (5 bases each). The CDR3 has 14 residues. V lost 2 bases and J lost 2, with 11 bases in between. Per the germline V gene, CDR1 is SGHDT and CDR2 is YYEEEE. The CDR3 coding sequence is TGTGCCAGCAGCTTAAAAGGGGACCCCTACGAGCAGTACTTC. Translated: CASSLKGDPYEQYF.

This clonotype has more than one count but fewer than ten. This chain's CDR3 is CASSLRRVSSYNEQFF. The CDR3 DNA is TGTGCCAGCAGTTTAAGGCGGGTGAGCTCCTACAATGAGCAGTTCTTC. The chain carries TRBV28 and TRBJ2-1, with TRBD2 as a possible D gene (5 bases). Germline CDR1 is MDHEN and CDR2 is SYDVKM. V lost 2 bases, J lost 0 bases, and 11 bases lay in between. This CDR3 region has 16 residues.

Comments on this clonotype: One junction end disagrees with the germline gene, perhaps due to a read error. The chain couples TRBV11-1 to TRBJ1-5, with D unresolved. CDR1 and CDR2 (germline): SGHAT, FQDESV (reference sequence). The CDR3 runs to 13 residues. CDR3 DNA: TGTGCCAGCACCCTAATTAGCAATCAGCCCCAGCGTTTT. Its protein is CASTLISNQPQRF.

This chain joins TRBV5-1 and TRBJ1-5; D unclear. The CDR3 contains 13 residues. Germline V gene lookup returns CDR1 SGHRS and CDR2 YFSETQ. V lost 0 bases to trimming and J lost 4 bases, with 5 bases between them. CDR3 coding DNA: TGCGCCAGCAGCTTGGACACGAATCAGCCCCAGCATTTT. Its translation is CASSLDTNQPQHF.

The V and J genes are TRBV3-1 and TRBJ1-3, with D maybe TRBD1 (5 bases). The CDR3 is 15 amino acids. V was clipped by 0 bases and J by 4 bases, with 10 bases between them. The germline CDR1 and CDR2 sequences are LGHDT and YNNKEL (reference sequence). CDR3: CASSQDQGGGNTIYF. The DNA for the CDR3 is TGTGCCAGCAGCCAAGATCAGGGAGGGGGAAACACCATATATTTT.

V usage is TRBV28 and J usage is TRBJ2-1; 12 nucleotides agree with TRBD1. The CDR3 runs 18 residues. Germline trimming cut 4 bases from V and 2 bases from J; bases unmatched to any gene: 9. Germline V lookup: CDR1 MDHEN, CDR2 SYDVKM. This CDR3 is CASSSGTGGGFAYNEQFF. For the CDR3, the DNA is TGTGCCAGCAGTTCTGGGACAGGGGGCGGATTCGCCTACAATGAGCAGTTCTTC.

The rearrangement links TRBV21-1 to TRBJ2-5; the table's D call of TRBD2 was not tested on the DNA. TRBV21-1 is designated a pseudogene. The CDR3 is made up of 17 amino acids. CDR3 coding DNA: TGTGCCAGCAGCGTGTTGCTAGCGGGCGAATCGGTGGAGACCCAGTACTTC. This codes for CASSVLLAGESVETQYF.

Here the CDR3 reads CASSVEASGEQFF. Written as DNA, the CDR3 is TGTGCCAGCAGCGTAGAAGCTAGCGGTGAGCAGTTCTTC. This chain connects TRBV9 to TRBJ2-1, with TRBD2 matching 7 bases. Unmatched junction bases numbered 3, after V lost 0 bases and J lost 9 bases. Germline V gives CDR1 SGDLS, CDR2 YYNGEE. The CDR3 extends over 13 amino acids.

This chain connects TRBV7-2 to TRBJ2-1; 14 bases line up with TRBD2. The CDR3 length is 14 residues. The junction had 2 bases not matched to a gene; V was cut back by 6 bases and J by 7 bases. Germline CDR1 reads SGHTA; CDR2 reads FQGNSA. The CDR3 nucleotides are TGTGCCAGCAGTCGGACTAGCGGGGGGAATGAGCAGTTCTTC. It yields the protein CASSRTSGGNEQFF.

This rearrangement joins TRBV11-2 to TRBJ2-1, with D perhaps matching TRBD1 (6 bases). The V gene lost 8 bases and the J gene lost 8 bases, with 13 bases spanning the gap. The CDR3 sequence is 12 residues long. CDR1 is SGHAT and CDR2 is FQNNGV in the germline V gene. In DNA, the CDR3 is TGTGCCAGCGGGGACACAGACGATGAGCAGTTCTTC. The encoded protein is CASGDTDDEQFF.

This chain links TRBV18 with TRBJ1-4; the D is unclear. Deletions cut 2 bases from V and 7 bases from J, with 17 bases between. Per the germline V gene, CDR1 is KGHSH and CDR2 is LQKENI. This CDR3 has 16 amino acids. CDR3 DNA: TGTGCCAGCTCACCAAACCGGTCGTTTGATGTTGAAAAACTGTTTTTT. It translates to CASSPNRSFDVEKLFF.

This clonotype is a singleton in its sample. The rearrangement joins TRBV7-6 to TRBJ2-1; D is unclear. Germline values: CDR1 SGHVS, CDR2 FNYEAQ. This CDR3 spans 14 amino acids. V shed 1 base and J shed 6 bases, with 10 bases lying between them. The DNA of the CDR3 is TGTGCCAGCAGCTTAGGCAGTCTGGGCAATGAGCAGTTCTTC. It translates to CASSLGSLGNEQFF.

The chain recombines TRBV5-4 with TRBJ1-5; possible D gene TRBD1, 5 bases. V dropped 1 base and J dropped 2 bases, with 10 bases sitting between them. From germline, CDR1 is SGHNT and CDR2 YYREEE (reference sequence). This CDR3 comprises 15 residues. The CDR3 loop reads CASSLLQARNQPQHF. DNA of the CDR3: TGTGCCAGCAGCTTGTTACAGGCCCGCAATCAGCCCCAGCATTTT.

Only a few counts were recorded for this clonotype. The chain combines TRBV6-1 with TRBJ2-1, with a possible D match to TRBD2 (5 bases). The ends were cut back, 4 bases at V and 8 bases at J, with 9 bases in the middle. The V gene's germline CDR1 is MNHNS and CDR2 SASEGT. The CDR3 runs 12 residues. CDR3 protein: CASSAGNHEQFF. In DNA, the CDR3 is TGTGCCAGCAGTGCCGGGAACCATGAGCAGTTCTTC.

V and J are TRBV29-1 and TRBJ2-5, with D possibly TRBD1 on 5 matching bases. There are 13 residues in the CDR3. Germline V gives CDR1 SQVTM, CDR2 ANQGSEA. Trimming left V 2 bases short and J 1 base short, with 8 bases between. In DNA form, the CDR3 reads TGCAGCGTTGAATGGGGCATCCAAGAGACCCAGTACTTC. The encoded protein is CSVEWGIQETQYF.

V and J are TRBV7-9 and TRBJ2-1; the D is unclear. Germline V gene data show CDR1 as SEHNR and CDR2 as FQNEAQ (reference sequence). V was pared by 4 bases and J by 8 bases, with 9 bases between. The CDR3 totals 12 residues. The chain's CDR3 is CASSSPLDEQFF. The CDR3 DNA sequence: TGTGCCAGCAGCTCGCCCTTGGATGAGCAGTTCTTC. The full variable domain, rest sourced from reference TRBV7-9 and TRBJ2-1, is DTGVSQNPRHKITKRGQNVTFRCDPISEHNRLYWYRQTLGQGPEFLTYFQNEAQLEKSRLLSDRFSAERPKGSFSTLEIQRTEQGDSAMYLCASSSPLDEQFFGPGTRLTVL.

The chain is built from TRBV20-1 and TRBJ2-7; 12 nucleotides align to TRBD2. Trimming at V came to 0 bases and at J to 1 base, leaving 4 bases not matched to a gene. Looked up from germline, CDR1 is DFQATT and CDR2 is SNEGSKA (reference sequence). The CDR3 consists of 16 residues. The CDR3 bases are TGCAGTGCTAGAGATGGGACTAGCGGGCGTTCCTACGAGCAGTACGTC. It translates to CSARDGTSGRSYEQYV.

The chain is built from TRBV3-1 and TRBJ2-1; unclear D gene. The CDR3 sequence is 13 residues long. The V end lost 1 base, the J end lost 4 bases, and 5 bases lay between the germline ends. Germline V lookup: CDR1 LGHDT, CDR2 YNNKEL (reference sequence). The CDR3 DNA sequence: TGTGCCAGCAGCCAAGGGGTGTACAATGAGCAGTTCTTC. This codes for CASSQGVYNEQFF.

This clonotype was seen a handful of times. The chain uses TRBV5-1 and TRBJ1-1, with 8 nucleotides matching TRBD1. The V gene's germline CDR1 is SGHRS and CDR2 YFSETQ. With V trimmed by 2 bases and J by 0 bases, 3 bases remained unmatched. The CDR3 is made up of 15 amino acids. As DNA, the CDR3 is TGCGCCAGCAGCTTACGGACAGGGTTGAACACTGAAGCTTTCTTT. Translation: CASSLRTGLNTEAFF.